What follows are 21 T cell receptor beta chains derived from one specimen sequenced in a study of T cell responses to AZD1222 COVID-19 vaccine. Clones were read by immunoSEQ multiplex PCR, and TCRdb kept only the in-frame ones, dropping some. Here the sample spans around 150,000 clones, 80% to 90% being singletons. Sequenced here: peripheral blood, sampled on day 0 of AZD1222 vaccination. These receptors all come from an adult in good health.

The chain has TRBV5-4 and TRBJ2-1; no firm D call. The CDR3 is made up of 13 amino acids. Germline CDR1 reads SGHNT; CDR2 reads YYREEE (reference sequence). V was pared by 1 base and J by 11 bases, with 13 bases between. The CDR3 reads CASSLPLGIQQFF. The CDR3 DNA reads TGTGCCAGCAGCTTGCCGCTGGGGATTCAGCAGTTCTTC.

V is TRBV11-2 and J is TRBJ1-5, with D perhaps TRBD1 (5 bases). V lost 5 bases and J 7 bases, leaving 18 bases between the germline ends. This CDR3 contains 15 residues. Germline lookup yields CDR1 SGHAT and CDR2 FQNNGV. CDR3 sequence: CASSKGVQGGQPQHF. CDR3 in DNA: TGTGCCAGCAGCAAAGGGGTTCAGGGAGGACAGCCCCAGCATTTT.

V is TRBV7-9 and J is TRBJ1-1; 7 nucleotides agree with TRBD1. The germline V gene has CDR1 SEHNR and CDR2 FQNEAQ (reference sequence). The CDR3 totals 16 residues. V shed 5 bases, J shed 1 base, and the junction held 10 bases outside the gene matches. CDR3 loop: CASSPGQINKNTEAFF. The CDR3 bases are TGTGCCAGCAGCCCGGGACAGATAAACAAGAACACTGAAGCTTTCTTT.

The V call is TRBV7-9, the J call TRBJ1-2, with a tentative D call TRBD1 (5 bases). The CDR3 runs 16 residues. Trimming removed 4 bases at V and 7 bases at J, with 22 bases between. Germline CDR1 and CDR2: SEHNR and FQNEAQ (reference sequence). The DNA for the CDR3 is TGTGCCAGCAGCTCATACGGTGGAGGGGCGAGATTTGGCTACACCTTC. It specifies CASSSYGGGARFGYTF.

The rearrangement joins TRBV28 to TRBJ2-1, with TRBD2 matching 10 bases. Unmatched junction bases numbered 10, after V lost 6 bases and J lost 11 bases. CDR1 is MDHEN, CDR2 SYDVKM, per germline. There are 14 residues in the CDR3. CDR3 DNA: TGTGCCAGCAGACCCCAGCGGGAGGGCCCGAAGCAGTTCTTC. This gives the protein CASRPQREGPKQFF.

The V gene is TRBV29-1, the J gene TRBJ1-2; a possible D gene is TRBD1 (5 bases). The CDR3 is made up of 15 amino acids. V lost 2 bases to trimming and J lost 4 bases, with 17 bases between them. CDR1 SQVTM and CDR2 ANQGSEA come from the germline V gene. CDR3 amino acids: CSVENGGGAGYGYTF. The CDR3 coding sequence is TGCAGCGTTGAAAATGGAGGAGGGGCGGGCTATGGCTACACCTTC.

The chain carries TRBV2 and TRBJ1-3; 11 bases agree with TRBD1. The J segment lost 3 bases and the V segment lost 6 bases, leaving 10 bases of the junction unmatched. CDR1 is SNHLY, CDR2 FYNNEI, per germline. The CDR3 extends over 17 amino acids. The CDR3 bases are TGTGCCAGCAGAAGGACAGGGGGCGTCTCTCTTGGAAACACCATATATTTT. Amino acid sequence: CASRRTGGVSLGNTIYF.

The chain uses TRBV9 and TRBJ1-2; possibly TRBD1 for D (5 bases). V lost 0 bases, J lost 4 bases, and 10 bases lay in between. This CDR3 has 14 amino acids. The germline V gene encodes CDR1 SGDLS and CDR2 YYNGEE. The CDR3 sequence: CASSVAGGGYGYTF. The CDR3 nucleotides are TGTGCCAGCAGCGTAGCCGGGGGGGGCTATGGCTACACCTTC.

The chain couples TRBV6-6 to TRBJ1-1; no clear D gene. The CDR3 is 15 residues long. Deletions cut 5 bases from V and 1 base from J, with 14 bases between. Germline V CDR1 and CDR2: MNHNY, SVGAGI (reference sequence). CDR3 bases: TGTGCCAGCAGTCCCCGGACTCGGGGGAACACTGAAGCTTTCTTT. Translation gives CASSPRTRGNTEAFF.

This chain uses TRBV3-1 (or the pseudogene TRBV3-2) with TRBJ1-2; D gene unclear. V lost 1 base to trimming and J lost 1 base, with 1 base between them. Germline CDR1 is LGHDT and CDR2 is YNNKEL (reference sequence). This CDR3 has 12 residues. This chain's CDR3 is CASSQGNYGYTF. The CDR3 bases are TGTGCCAGCAGCCAAGGTAACTATGGCTACACCTTC.

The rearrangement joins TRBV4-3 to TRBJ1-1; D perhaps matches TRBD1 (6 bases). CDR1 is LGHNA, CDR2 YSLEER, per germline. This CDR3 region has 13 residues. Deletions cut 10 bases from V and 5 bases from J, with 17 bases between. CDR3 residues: CAITGLRWTEAFF. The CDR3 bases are TGCGCCATTACAGGGTTGAGGTGGACTGAAGCTTTCTTT.

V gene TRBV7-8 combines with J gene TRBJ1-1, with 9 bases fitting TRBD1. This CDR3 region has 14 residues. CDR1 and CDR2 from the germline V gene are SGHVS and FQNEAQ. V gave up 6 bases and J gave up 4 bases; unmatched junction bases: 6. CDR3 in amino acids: CASRARDRVTEAFF. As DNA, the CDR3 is TGTGCCAGCAGAGCCCGGGACAGGGTCACTGAAGCTTTCTTT.

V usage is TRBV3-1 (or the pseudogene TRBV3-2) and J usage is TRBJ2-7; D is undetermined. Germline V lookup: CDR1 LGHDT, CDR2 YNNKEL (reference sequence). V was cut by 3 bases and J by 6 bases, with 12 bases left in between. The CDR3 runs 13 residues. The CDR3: CASSHTPRVEQYF. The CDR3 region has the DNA TGTGCCAGCAGCCATACACCTCGGGTCGAGCAGTACTTC.

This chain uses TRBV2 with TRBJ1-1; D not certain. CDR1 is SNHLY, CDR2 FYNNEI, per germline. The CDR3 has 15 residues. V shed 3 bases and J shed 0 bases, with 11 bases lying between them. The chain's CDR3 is CASSDWAQMNTEAFF. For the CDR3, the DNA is TGTGCCAGCAGTGATTGGGCACAGATGAACACTGAAGCTTTCTTT.

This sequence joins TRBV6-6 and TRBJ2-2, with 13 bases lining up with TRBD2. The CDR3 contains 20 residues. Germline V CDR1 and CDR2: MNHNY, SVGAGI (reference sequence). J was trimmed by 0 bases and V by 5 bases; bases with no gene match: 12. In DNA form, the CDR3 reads TGTGCCAGCAGTCCGTTCGGGACTAGCGGGACAAAAACGAACACCGGGGAGCTGTTTTTT. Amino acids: CASSPFGTSGTKTNTGELFF.

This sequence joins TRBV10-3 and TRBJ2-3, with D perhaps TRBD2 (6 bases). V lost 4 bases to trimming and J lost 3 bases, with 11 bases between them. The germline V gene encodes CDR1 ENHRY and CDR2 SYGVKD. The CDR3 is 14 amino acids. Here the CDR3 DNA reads TGTGCCATCAGTGCGTGGAGGGGTACAGATACGCAGTATTTT. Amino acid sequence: CAISAWRGTDTQYF.

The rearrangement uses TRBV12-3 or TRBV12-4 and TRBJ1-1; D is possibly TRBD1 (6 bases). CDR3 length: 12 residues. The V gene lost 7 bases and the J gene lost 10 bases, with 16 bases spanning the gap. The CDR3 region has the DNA TGTGCCAGCAACACGGACAGCCTCCCAGCTTTCTTT. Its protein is CASNTDSLPAFF.

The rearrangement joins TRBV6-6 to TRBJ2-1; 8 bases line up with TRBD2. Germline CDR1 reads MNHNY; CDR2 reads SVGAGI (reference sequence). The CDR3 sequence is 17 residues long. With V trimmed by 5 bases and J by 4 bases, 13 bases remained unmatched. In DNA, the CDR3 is TGTGCCAGCAGTCCTAGCTCCGGGACTAGGTTTTACAATGAGCAGTTCTTC. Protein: CASSPSSGTRFYNEQFF.

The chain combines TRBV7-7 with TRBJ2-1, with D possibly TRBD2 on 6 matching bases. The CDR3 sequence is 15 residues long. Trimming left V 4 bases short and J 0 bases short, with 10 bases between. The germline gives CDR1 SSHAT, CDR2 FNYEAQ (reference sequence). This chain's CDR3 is CASSWRETSYNEQFF. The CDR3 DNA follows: TGTGCCAGCAGCTGGCGGGAAACCTCCTACAATGAGCAGTTCTTC.

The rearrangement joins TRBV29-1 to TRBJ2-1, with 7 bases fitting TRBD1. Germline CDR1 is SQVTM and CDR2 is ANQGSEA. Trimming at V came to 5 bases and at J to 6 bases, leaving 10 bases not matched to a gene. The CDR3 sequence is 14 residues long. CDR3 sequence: CSVQGQLSFNEQFF. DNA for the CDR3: TGCAGCGTTCAGGGACAGTTAAGTTTCAATGAGCAGTTCTTC.

CDR3 region: CATSSTGQGGSPLHF. For the CDR3, the DNA is TGTGCCACCAGCTCCACAGGACAGGGTGGTTCACCCCTCCACTTT. This chain links TRBV15 with TRBJ1-6; 8 bases are shared with TRBD1. Germline lookup yields CDR1 LNHNV and CDR2 YYDKDF (reference sequence). CDR3 length: 15 amino acids. V trimming: 5 bases; J trimming: 9 bases; junction bases outside the gene matches: 9.